A selection of T cell receptor beta chains follows, all from one sample in a study of OX40 agonist ivuxolimab in advanced cancers. TCRdb's table, derived via immunoSEQ multiplex PCR, lists solely in-frame clones and lacks some. The sample holds under 45,000 clones; 80% to 85% are singletons and the top ten take 1.8%. The sequences come from CD4+ or CD8+ T cells sorted from blood, collected in a trial of the OX40 agonist ivuxolimab. Every receptor here comes from an adult with an advanced solid tumor such as melanoma, head and neck, liver or kidney cancer. The CDR3 runs from the conserved cysteine through the conserved F or W. A D gene is named only where the DNA matches it firmly. For some rows the clone size is stated as once, few or many, or as a class when expanded; others skip it.

D	size	V	J	DNA	CDR3
.	once	TRBV18	TRBJ1-1	TGTGCCAGCTCACCACCGCTACAGACCACTGAAGCTTTCTTT	CASSPPLQTTEAFF
TRBD1	.	TRBV6-5	TRBJ2-5	TGTGCCAGCAGTTACTGGGGACAGGGGGCGAGTGAGCAGTACTTC	CASSYWGQGASEQYF
TRBD1	.	TRBV6-1	TRBJ2-3	TGTGCCAGCAGGACCCGGACAGGAACAGATACGCAGTATTTT	CASRTRTGTDTQYF
.	.	TRBV10-3	TRBJ1-5	TGTGCCATCACCCAGGGTGAGAAGCAGCCCCAGCATTTT	CAITQGEKQPQHF
.	.	TRBV5-6	TRBJ1-4	TGTGCCAGCAGCTTGGCCGGGGGAGCCTCAACTAATGAAAAACTGTTTTTT	CASSLAGGASTNEKLFF
.	.	TRBV6-6	TRBJ2-7	TGTGCCAGCATGGGGGGCGGCCCCTCCTACGAGCAGTACTTC	CASMGGGPSYEQYF
.	.	TRBV6-1	TRBJ2-3	TGTGCCAGCAGTGGCCCTCAAATGGACAGCACAGATACGCAGTATTTT	CASSGPQMDSTDTQYF
.	once	TRBV6-5	TRBJ1-2	TGTGCCAGCAGCAGGGGACCAGCCTATGGCTACACCTTC	CASSRGPAYGYTF
.	.	TRBV5-8	TRBJ1-1	TGTGCCAGCAGCTTATGGGCAGACAAAGCTTTCTTT	CASSLWADKAFF
.	.	TRBV6-5	TRBJ1-1	TGTGCCAGCAGTTATCCAGGGGCGCGTACTGAAGCTTTCTTT	CASSYPGARTEAFF
TRBD1	.	TRBV28	TRBJ1-5	TGTGCCAGCACGCGGACAGGGCTTAGCAATCAGCCCCAGCATTTT	CASTRTGLSNQPQHF
.	.	TRBV4-1	TRBJ2-6	TGCGCCAGCAGCCAAGCCGGGACCAGCTCTGGGGCCAACGTCCTGACTTTC	CASSQAGTSSGANVLTF
TRBD1	.	TRBV9	TRBJ2-1	TGTGCCAGCAGCGTAGGGTTCGGGGCGACAGGGACCTACAATGAGCAGTTCTTC	CASSVGFGATGTYNEQFF
.	.	TRBV5-4	TRBJ1-3	TGTGCCAGCAGCTTGGTCAACGCGGGAGTAACTGGAAACACCATATATTTT	CASSLVNAGVTGNTIYF
TRBD2	.	TRBV4-1	TRBJ2-1	TGCGCCAGCAGCCAAGATATAACTAGCGGGGGCTCCTACAATGAGCAGTTCTTC	CASSQDITSGGSYNEQFF
.	.	TRBV19	TRBJ1-1	TGTGCCAGTAGTCTAAGATGGACTGAAGCTTTCTTT	CASSLRWTEAFF
TRBD1	.	TRBV7-2	TRBJ2-7	TGTGCCAGCAGCTTAGATGGGACAGGGTCCTACGAGCAGTACTTC	CASSLDGTGSYEQYF